A single sample is the source of the 21 T cell receptor beta chains below, sequenced in a study of vaccination effects on CD4 cells after COVID-19. No antigen has been identified for these receptors. Sequencing used immunoSEQ multiplex PCR; TCRdb keeps in-frame clones, though not all of them. The sample has under 25,000 clones; 70% to 75% are singletons. Ahead of sequencing, the ViraFEST assay grew antigen-specific CD4+ T cells using viral peptide pools. With about 9 days of culture completed, CD4+ T cells were isolated. The infection with SARS-CoV-2 (confirmed by PCR) occurred in this person between March and December 2020. This material consisted of CD4+ T cells from PBMCs cultured with SARS-CoV-2 spike peptides, taken before COVID-19 vaccination. The receptor source for this set is a human donor who had a prior SARS-CoV-2 infection.

This clone showed up just a few times. V gene TRBV6-2 or TRBV6-3 combines with J gene TRBJ1-3; no reliable D call. Trimming left V 1 base short and J 11 bases short, with 12 bases between. CDR1 is MNHEY and CDR2 is SVGEGT in the germline V gene. The CDR3 extends over 13 amino acids. CDR3 sequence: CASSYFRGESIYF. The DNA for the CDR3 is TGTGCCAGCAGTTACTTTCGCGGGGAGTCCATATATTTT.

V is TRBV29-1 and J is TRBJ2-1, with a weak D call TRBD1 (5 bases). V dropped 5 bases and J dropped 3 bases, with 14 bases sitting between them. CDR1 and CDR2 (germline): SQVTM, ANQGSEA. This CDR3 has 14 amino acids. The CDR3 DNA follows: TGCAGCGTTACCACAGGTTTCGTCTACAATGAGCAGTTCTTC. Its protein product is CSVTTGFVYNEQFF.

This chain uses TRBV28 with TRBJ2-5; D perhaps matches TRBD2 (6 bases). Germline V gene data show CDR1 as MDHEN and CDR2 as SYDVKM. CDR3 size: 14 residues. The ends were cut back, 7 bases at V and 2 bases at J, with 14 bases in the middle. Here the CDR3 reads CASTLGGDQETQYF. CDR3 coding DNA: TGTGCCAGCACTCTGGGGGGAGATCAAGAGACCCAGTACTTC.

There are a few counts of this clone. V and J are TRBV27 and TRBJ2-7, with TRBD2 as a possible D gene (6 bases). Trimming pared 5 bases from V and 3 bases from J, leaving 20 bases between. The germline gives CDR1 MNHEY, CDR2 SMNVEV (reference sequence). The CDR3 totals 16 residues. CDR3 loop: CASSPGEGTFLYEQYF. CDR3 DNA: TGTGCCAGCAGTCCGGGCGAGGGGACTTTCCTCTACGAGCAGTACTTC.

This clone was seen a handful of times. The V and J genes are TRBV6-4 and TRBJ1-2, with 11 bases fitting TRBD1. This CDR3 has 15 residues. CDR1 is MRHNA and CDR2 is SNTAGT in the germline V gene. Trimming removed 6 bases from V and 7 bases from J; junction bases left unmatched: 10. For the CDR3, the DNA is TGTGCCAGCAGCAAGGAGGGGACAGGGGGATTTGGCTACACCTTC. This translates into CASSKEGTGGFGYTF.

This chain links TRBV20-1 with TRBJ2-1, with 10 positions matching TRBD1. The length of the CDR3 is 14 residues. The J segment lost 12 bases and the V segment lost 3 bases, leaving 11 bases of the junction unmatched. Germline V gene data show CDR1 as DFQATT and CDR2 as SNEGSKA (reference sequence). The CDR3 sequence is CSASAGTGVFGQFF. CDR3 in DNA: TGCAGTGCTAGTGCCGGGACAGGGGTTTTCGGGCAGTTCTTC.

CDR3 region: CASSYSISGISYEQYF. The CDR3 DNA follows: TGTGCCAGCAGTTACTCGATTTCAGGCATCTCCTACGAGCAGTACTTC. The chain uses TRBV6-2 or TRBV6-3 and TRBJ2-7; D unclear. The ends were cut back, 0 bases at V and 0 bases at J, with 12 bases in the middle. This CDR3 spans 16 amino acids. Germline V CDR1 and CDR2: MNHEY, SVGEGT.

This chain connects TRBV15 to TRBJ1-1; the D is unclear. From germline, CDR1 is LNHNV and CDR2 YYDKDF (reference sequence). V was pared by 4 bases and J by 3 bases, with 9 bases between. This CDR3 spans 13 amino acids. As DNA, the CDR3 is TGTGCCACCAGCACCTTTGGATACACTGAAGCTTTCTTT. Protein sequence: CATSTFGYTEAFF.

The chain is built from TRBV5-1 and TRBJ2-2, with 7 nucleotides matching TRBD2. This CDR3 spans 15 amino acids. The V gene end was trimmed by 4 bases and the J gene end by 3 bases; junction bases not matched to a gene: 6. The V gene's germline CDR1 is SGHRS and CDR2 YFSETQ. CDR3 bases: TGCGCCAGCAGCCTCGGGACTACGGACACCGGGGAGCTGTTTTTT. Its protein is CASSLGTTDTGELFF.

The chain recombines TRBV18 with TRBJ1-2; 8 bases fit TRBD1. The J segment lost 8 bases and the V segment lost 5 bases, leaving 7 bases of the junction unmatched. Germline CDR1 KGHSH, CDR2 LQKENI. This CDR3 is built from 13 residues. CDR3 protein: CASSIAQGEGYTF. The CDR3 nucleotides are TGTGCCAGCTCAATAGCACAGGGGGAAGGCTACACCTTC. Drawing the rest from reference TRBV18 and TRBJ1-2, the complete variable domain is NAGVMQNPRHLVRRRGQEARLRCSPMKGHSHVYWYRQLPEEGLKFMVYLQKENIIDESGMPKERFSAEFPKEGPSILRIQQVVRGDSAAYFCASSIAQGEGYTFGSGTRLTVV.

This clone was picked up a small number of times. The chain joins TRBV5-1 to TRBJ2-2, with TRBD2 matching 10 bases. The V and J ends lost 4 bases and 1 base, in that order; junction bases with no gene match: 4. CDR1 and CDR2 from the germline V gene are SGHRS and YFSETQ. This CDR3 has 16 amino acids. The CDR3 loop is CASSRIAGGNTGELFF. The CDR3 region has the DNA TGCGCCAGCAGCCGCATAGCGGGAGGGAACACCGGGGAGCTGTTTTTT.

The chain's CDR3 is CSANYYGYTF. CDR3 nucleotide sequence: TGCAGTGCTAATTACTATGGCTACACCTTC. V usage is TRBV20-1 and J usage is TRBJ1-2; no clear D. In germline, CDR1 is DFQATT, CDR2 SNEGSKA (reference sequence). Deletions cut 4 bases from V and 3 bases from J, with 3 bases between. The length of the CDR3 is 10 residues.

The chain joins TRBV23-1 to TRBJ1-3; D may be TRBD1 (5 bases). TRBV23-1 is marked as an open reading frame, function uncertain. The CDR3 length is 17 residues. The germline V and J ends were trimmed by 0 bases and 11 bases, with 23 bases remaining between them. CDR3 sequence (DNA): TGCGCCAGCAGTCAATCGAAACAGGTCCAACGCCTAGTCCCCATATATTTT. Translating it yields CASSQSKQVQRLVPIYF.

The V and J genes are TRBV30 and TRBJ1-2, with D unclear. CDR1 and CDR2 (germline): GTSNPN, SVGIG (reference sequence). The CDR3 runs to 14 residues. With 0 bases removed from V and 8 bases from J, the gap between germline ends came to 16 bases. The CDR3 here is CAWSVTRAAGGYTF. CDR3 sequence (DNA): TGTGCCTGGAGTGTAACTAGGGCGGCGGGCGGCTACACCTTC.

V is TRBV24-1 and J is TRBJ2-3, with a possible D match to TRBD2 (5 bases). The CDR3 has 14 amino acids. The germline V gene encodes CDR1 KGHDR and CDR2 SFDVKD. Trimming took 4 bases from V and 0 from J, leaving 7 bases between them. CDR3: CATSDRTSTDTQYF. The CDR3 region has the DNA TGTGCCACCAGTGACCGGACTAGCACAGATACGCAGTATTTT.

The rearrangement joins TRBV7-8 to TRBJ2-1; maybe TRBD2 (6 bases). Germline-derived CDR1 and CDR2 are SGHVS and FQNEAQ. This CDR3 is 15 amino acids long. Trimming left V 7 bases short and J 1 base short, with 14 bases between. The CDR3 DNA reads as TGTGCCAGCACCTCGGAGGGCCGGTCCTACAATGAGCAGTTCTTC. Residues: CASTSEGRSYNEQFF.

This sequence joins TRBV18 and TRBJ1-3; D unresolved. Germline CDR1 reads KGHSH; CDR2 reads LQKENI. The CDR3 is made up of 14 amino acids. Trimming cost V 0 bases and J 7 bases, with 10 bases left between them. Here the CDR3 reads CASSPPATRNTIYF. The CDR3 bases are TGTGCCAGCTCACCACCGGCGACACGCAACACCATATATTTT.

The chain is built from TRBV23-1 and TRBJ2-5; TRBD1 aligns across 7 bases. TRBV23-1 is an ORF, and what it does is uncertain. With 0 bases clipped from V and 4 bases from J, the junction kept 5 bases outside the gene matches. The CDR3 totals 15 residues. The CDR3 DNA follows: TGCGCCAGCAGTCAATCACGAGACAGGGTAGAGACCCAGTACTTC. Amino acid sequence: CASSQSRDRVETQYF.

The chain is built from TRBV7-9 and TRBJ2-3; 11 bases are shared with TRBD2. The CDR3 covers 15 residues. V lost 5 bases, J lost 2 bases, and 3 bases stayed unmatched. The V gene's germline CDR1 is SEHNR and CDR2 FQNEAQ (reference sequence). The CDR3 protein is CASSRSGGDTDTQYF. The CDR3 nucleotides are TGTGCCAGCAGCCGTAGCGGGGGGGACACAGATACGCAGTATTTT.

The rearrangement joins TRBV2 to TRBJ1-4; TRBD1 matches at 10 bases. J gave up 8 bases and V 6 bases, and 6 bases lay outside the gene matches. The CDR3 runs 14 residues. Looked up from germline, CDR1 is SNHLY and CDR2 is FYNNEI. The CDR3 DNA reads as TGTGCCAGCAGCGTAGACAGGGGGCGGGAAAAACTGTTTTTT. This translates into CASSVDRGREKLFF.

V and J are TRBV5-8 and TRBJ1-2; D is unresolved. Per the germline V gene, CDR1 is SGHTS and CDR2 is YDEGEE. The CDR3 runs to 13 residues. V was cut by 1 base and J by 8 bases, with 12 bases left in between. The CDR3 DNA is TGTGCCAGCAGCTTGCGGACGGTCGGGGGCTACACCTTC. Protein sequence: CASSLRTVGGYTF.